The rows below give T cell receptor beta chains drawn from one sample of a study of blood T cells in healthy people across ages. TCRdb re-analysed the 5' RACE reads in MiXCR, keeping a single row per CDR3 protein. The repertoire includes hundreds of thousands of distinct CDR3 sequences, about 50% of them detected once, and 13% sits in the top ten. Sequences were obtained from blood. These receptors came from a woman over 75 in good health. CDR3s include the opening cysteine and the closing phenylalanine or tryptophan. The order of the fields is J gene, clone size, D gene, V gene, CDR3 DNA, CDR3 protein. The D gene is left open where the match is weak. Where a row states a size, it is once, few, many or the class of an expanded clone; other rows omit it.

j_gene: TRBJ1-1
abundance: -
d_gene: TRBD1
v_gene: TRBV5-1
CDR3nt: TGCGCCAGCGGTCAGACAGGGCGATGTAACACTGAAGCTTTCTTT
CDR3aa: CASGQTGRCNTEAFF

j_gene: TRBJ2-5
abundance: -
d_gene: TRBD1
v_gene: TRBV15
CDR3nt: TGTGCCACCAGCAGGGGTGGGACAGGCCCCTGGTTAGAGACCCAGTACTTC
CDR3aa: CATSRGGTGPWLETQYF

j_gene: TRBJ2-2
abundance: once
d_gene: TRBD2
v_gene: TRBV7-9
CDR3nt: TGTGCCAGCAGCTTTCCTAGCGGGAGATTGGGGACCGGGGAGCTGTTTTTT
CDR3aa: CASSFPSGRLGTGELFF

j_gene: TRBJ2-1
abundance: -
d_gene: TRBD2
v_gene: TRBV27
CDR3nt: TGTGCCAACAGTTATCTAGCGGGGACCAATGAGCAGTTCTTC
CDR3aa: CANSYLAGTNEQFF

j_gene: TRBJ2-1
abundance: -
d_gene: -
v_gene: TRBV12-3/TRBV12-4
CDR3nt: TGTGCCAGCAGTTTGATGGGGGTGCGGGGTGAGCAGTTCTTC
CDR3aa: CASSLMGVRGEQFF

j_gene: TRBJ2-5
abundance: once
d_gene: TRBD1
v_gene: TRBV20-1
CDR3nt: TGCAGTGCTACAACCGGGACAGGGGTCGAAGAGACCCAGTACTTC
CDR3aa: CSATTGTGVEETQYF

j_gene: TRBJ2-1
abundance: -
d_gene: -
v_gene: TRBV6-1
CDR3nt: TGTGCCAACAGTGCAAGGAGGGGAATAGACAATGAGCAGTTCTTC
CDR3aa: CANSARRGIDNEQFF

j_gene: TRBJ2-6
abundance: -
d_gene: -
v_gene: TRBV2
CDR3nt: TGTGCCAGCAGTGATCATCTTGTCTCTGGGGCCAACGTCCTGACTTTC
CDR3aa: CASSDHLVSGANVLTF

j_gene: TRBJ2-5
abundance: -
d_gene: -
v_gene: TRBV20-1
CDR3nt: TGCAGTGCAGAAAGACTTGAGACGGTGATCCAAGAGACCCAGTACTTC
CDR3aa: CSAERLETVIQETQYF

j_gene: TRBJ1-2
abundance: few
d_gene: TRBD1
v_gene: TRBV12-3/TRBV12-4
CDR3nt: TGTGCCAGCAGGGAGGACAGGGGGCAAATCTATGGCTACACCTTC
CDR3aa: CASREDRGQIYGYTF

j_gene: TRBJ1-1
abundance: -
d_gene: -
v_gene: TRBV5-1
CDR3nt: TGCGCCAGCAGCTTGGACGGCAGAAACCCTGAAGCTTTCTTT
CDR3aa: CASSLDGRNPEAFF

j_gene: TRBJ1-5
abundance: -
d_gene: -
v_gene: TRBV3-1
CDR3nt: TGTACCAGCAGCCATCGCAGCGGGGGCAATCAGCCCCAGCATTTT
CDR3aa: CTSSHRSGGNQPQHF

j_gene: TRBJ2-7
abundance: -
d_gene: TRBD1
v_gene: TRBV29-1
CDR3nt: TGCAGCGCGGGACAGGGGGCTCTCGCCATGCCTTACGAGCAGTACTTC
CDR3aa: CSAGQGALAMPYEQYF

j_gene: TRBJ2-7
abundance: -
d_gene: -
v_gene: TRBV7-9
CDR3nt: TGTGCCAGCACCCTAACGGACGGCAATGAGCAGTACTTC
CDR3aa: CASTLTDGNEQYF

j_gene: TRBJ1-6
abundance: -
d_gene: -
v_gene: TRBV28
CDR3nt: TGTGCCAGCAAGATGAGCTCCTATAATTCACCCCTCCACTTT
CDR3aa: CASKMSSYNSPLHF

j_gene: TRBJ2-7
abundance: many
d_gene: -
v_gene: TRBV6-2/TRBV6-3
CDR3nt: TGTGCCAGCACCCCCCGAGGGCTAGCTTCTGAAGAGCAGTACTTC
CDR3aa: CASTPRGLASEEQYF

j_gene: TRBJ1-2
abundance: -
d_gene: TRBD1
v_gene: TRBV27
CDR3nt: TGTGCCAGCAGTTCAGGACAGGTCGGGAACTATGGCTACACCTTC
CDR3aa: CASSSGQVGNYGYTF

j_gene: TRBJ1-1
abundance: few
d_gene: -
v_gene: TRBV7-2
CDR3nt: TGTGCCAGCAGTCCGGTTCAGGACCGACGGAACACTGAAGCTTTCTTT
CDR3aa: CASSPVQDRRNTEAFF

j_gene: TRBJ1-2
abundance: -
d_gene: TRBD1
v_gene: TRBV10-3
CDR3nt: TGTGCCATCAGGGGACAGATAGATGGCTACACCTTC
CDR3aa: CAIRGQIDGYTF